This T cell receptor (beta chain) was retrieved from a study of T-cell reconstitution after alpha-beta-depleted transplantation in children. This clonotype was seen at least ten times. Library preparation (for TCRbeta) was performed with unique molecular identifiers. MiXCR, applied by TCRdb to the PCR reads, yields one record per CDR3 protein. The sample contains fewer than 120,000 distinct CDR3 sequences, about 9.3% of which appear only once. The receptor comes from a human donor who donated a stem cell graft to a child with acute lymphoblastic leukemia. The source was PBMCs from the stem cell graft donor, collected from the stem cell graft.

Here the CDR3 reads CASSPNPRAGSQEPQHF. The CDR3 coding sequence is TGTGCCAGCAGCCCGAACCCTCGAGCAGGATCGCAGGAGCCCCAGCATTTT. V usage is TRBV7-9 and J usage is TRBJ1-5; no reliable D call. Germline CDR1 and CDR2: SEHNR and FQNEAQ (reference sequence). Trimming stripped 5 bases from V and 8 bases from J, with 25 bases between. The CDR3 loop spans 17 amino acids. Looking up the rest from reference TRBV7-9 and TRBJ1-5 gives the full variable domain: DTGVSQNPRHKITKRGQNVTFRCDPISEHNRLYWYRQTLGQGPEFLTYFQNEAQLEKSRLLSDRFSAERPKGSFSTLEIQRTEQGDSAMYLCASSPNPRAGSQEPQHFGDGTRLSIL.